Presented here are 26 T cell receptor beta chains from one specimen sequenced in a study of T cell responses to AZD1222 COVID-19 vaccine listed by TCRdb under 2021. The sample's time point label, in plain terms: baseline before first vaccination. Receptor libraries were prepared by the immunoSEQ multiplex PCR assay. Drawn from immuneACCESS, this table holds only the in-frame rearrangements with V and J called that TCRdb kept. Clones are partly lost; checked studies trace under half to an unresolved V gene and leave the rest unexplained. The sample profile shows about 140,000 clones; roughly 90% of them were found once. The top ten clonotypes cover 2.5% to 3.5% of the sample. The source was peripheral blood, collected on day 0 of AZD1222 vaccination. The source of these receptors is an adult in good health.

This chain links TRBV7-9 with TRBJ1-6; D call uncertain. The length of the CDR3 is 12 residues. Germline CDR1 reads SEHNR; CDR2 reads FQNEAQ (reference sequence). V was trimmed by 2 bases and J by 7 bases, leaving 3 bases between them. The CDR3 here is CASSLSNSPLHF. The CDR3 DNA is TGTGCCAGCAGCTTATCCAATTCACCCCTCCACTTT.

This clone was seen once. The chain combines TRBV14 with TRBJ2-7, with D unresolved. Trimming stripped 0 bases from V and 3 bases from J, with 6 bases between. The CDR3 contains 13 residues. The germline V gene encodes CDR1 SGHDN and CDR2 FVKESK. The CDR3 nucleotides are TGTGCCAGCAGCCAAGACTTGATCTACGAGCAGTACTTC. It yields the protein CASSQDLIYEQYF.

This rearrangement joins TRBV7-2 to TRBJ2-7; tentatively, D is TRBD1 (6 bases). Germline V lookup: CDR1 SGHTA, CDR2 FQGNSA. This CDR3 has 14 residues. V lost 3 bases and J 0 bases, leaving 9 bases between the germline ends. The CDR3 here is CASSFTGTSYEQYF. CDR3 coding DNA: TGTGCCAGCAGCTTTACAGGGACCTCCTACGAGCAGTACTTC.

The chain combines TRBV7-2 with TRBJ2-3; no clear D gene. Germline V gives CDR1 SGHTA, CDR2 FQGNSA. Trimming left V 4 bases short and J 0 bases short, with 8 bases between. CDR3 length: 14 residues. The CDR3 bases are TGTGCCAGCAGCTCCTACCTCAGCACAGATACGCAGTATTTT. Encoded protein: CASSSYLSTDTQYF.

The chain uses TRBV15 and TRBJ2-1; 14 bases fit TRBD2. V trimming: 1 base; J trimming: 7 bases; junction bases outside the gene matches: 9. Looked up from germline, CDR1 is LNHNV and CDR2 is YYDKDF (reference sequence). The CDR3 is 18 residues long. CDR3 coding DNA: TGTGCCACCAGCAGAGGCCCGGGACTAGCGGGAGAGAGGAATGAGCAGTTCTTC. Its protein product is CATSRGPGLAGERNEQFF.

This clone was counted a few times. The V gene is TRBV7-2, the J gene TRBJ2-5; D remains unclear. CDR3 length: 14 residues. The germline gives CDR1 SGHTA, CDR2 FQGNSA. V lost 2 bases and J lost 0, with 7 bases in between. The CDR3 sequence: CASSLYSHQETQYF. For the CDR3, the DNA is TGTGCCAGCAGCTTATACAGCCACCAAGAGACCCAGTACTTC.

V and J are TRBV15 and TRBJ2-7; 9 bases are shared with TRBD1. J gave up 6 bases and V 3 bases, and 12 bases lay outside the gene matches. Germline V gene data show CDR1 as LNHNV and CDR2 as YYDKDF (reference sequence). The CDR3 is 16 amino acids. The DNA of the CDR3 is TGTGCCACCAGCAGGCCCCCGGGACAGGGAATCGGCGAGCAGTACTTC. This gives the protein CATSRPPGQGIGEQYF.

The chain uses TRBV15 and TRBJ2-7; either TRBD1 or TRBD2 may fit D (5 bases each). This CDR3 region has 15 residues. The germline CDR1 and CDR2 sequences are LNHNV and YYDKDF (reference sequence). Deletions cut 3 bases from V and 0 bases from J, with 12 bases between. The CDR3 is CATSSGTVPSYEQYF. As DNA, the CDR3 is TGTGCCACCAGCAGCGGGACGGTACCCTCCTACGAGCAGTACTTC. The full variable domain, rest sourced from reference TRBV15 and TRBJ2-7, is DAMVIQNPRYQVTQFGKPVTLSCSQTLNHNVMYWYQQKSSQAPKLLFHYYDKDFNNEADTPDNFQSRRPNTSFCFLDIRSPGLGDTAMYLCATSSGTVPSYEQYFGPGTRLTVT.

This rearrangement joins TRBV12-5 to TRBJ1-1, with 9 positions matching TRBD1. Germline V gene data show CDR1 as LGHNT and CDR2 as FRNRAP. The CDR3 sequence is 16 residues long. The V gene end was trimmed by 3 bases and the J gene end by 3 bases; junction bases not matched to a gene: 8. CDR3 protein: CASGFWTGASYTEAFF. The CDR3 nucleotides read TGTGCTAGTGGTTTCTGGACAGGGGCTTCTTACACTGAAGCTTTCTTT.

CDR3 in DNA: TGTGCCAGCAGTTCACGAGGGGTAAGCAATCAGCCCCAGCATTTT. The encoded protein is CASSSRGVSNQPQHF. The chain carries TRBV28 and TRBJ1-5, with D maybe TRBD1 (5 bases). Germline CDR1 MDHEN, CDR2 SYDVKM. Trimming removed 4 bases from V and 1 base from J, with 11 bases in between. This CDR3 contains 15 residues.

The chain links TRBV7-3 to TRBJ1-5; D is possibly TRBD1 (6 bases). CDR1 and CDR2 from the germline V gene are SGHTA and FQGTGA. The CDR3 contains 22 residues. The germline V and J ends were trimmed by 3 bases and 0 bases, with 30 bases remaining between them. The chain's CDR3 is CASSFPRLRPSTGAVSNQPQHF. The CDR3 DNA sequence: TGTGCCAGCAGCTTTCCGAGACTCCGACCCTCGACGGGGGCTGTTAGCAATCAGCCCCAGCATTTT.

The gene calls are TRBV12-3 or TRBV12-4 and TRBJ2-7; perhaps TRBD2 as D (6 bases). With 5 bases removed from V and 6 bases from J, the gap between germline ends came to 14 bases. The CDR3 runs to 13 residues. The CDR3 DNA follows: TGTGCCAGCAGTGACGGGACTTGGGGCGAGCAGTACTTC. Translation gives CASSDGTWGEQYF.

The V and J genes are TRBV5-1 and TRBJ1-4; D might be TRBD1 (6 bases). CDR3 length: 15 amino acids. With 3 bases removed from V and 0 bases from J, the gap between germline ends came to 9 bases. The germline V gene encodes CDR1 SGHRS and CDR2 YFSETQ. The CDR3 sequence is CASSSRGATNEKLFF. For the CDR3, the DNA is TGCGCCAGCAGCTCCAGGGGTGCAACTAATGAAAAACTGTTTTTT.

This sequence joins TRBV2 and TRBJ2-1; 8 nucleotides match TRBD1. The ends lost 4 bases at V and 6 bases at J; junction bases unmatched: 2. Germline loops: CDR1 SNHLY, CDR2 FYNNEI. CDR3 length: 13 residues. This CDR3 reads CASSGDRINEQFF. The CDR3 DNA sequence: TGTGCCAGCAGTGGGGACAGGATCAATGAGCAGTTCTTC.

The J gene is TRBJ2-2, the V gene TRBV4-3, with a possible D match to TRBD2 (6 bases). The CDR3 covers 16 residues. Between the trimmed V and J ends, which lost 0 bases and 5 bases, there was a span of 13 bases. Germline CDR1 and CDR2: LGHNA and YSLEER. CDR3 in DNA: TGCGCCAGCAGCCAAGATCGGGGGAGGAGAACCGGGGAGCTGTTTTTT. It encodes CASSQDRGRRTGELFF.

This sequence joins TRBV6-5 and TRBJ1-5, with 10 bases lining up with TRBD1. V shed 10 bases and J 2 bases; nucleotides not matched to a gene: 8. The germline CDR1 and CDR2 sequences are MNHEY and SVGAGI. The CDR3 runs 15 residues. This CDR3 is CAIRQGASGNQPQHF. CDR3 coding DNA: TGTGCCATAAGACAGGGGGCGTCGGGCAATCAGCCCCAGCATTTT.

The rearrangement joins TRBV18 to TRBJ2-2, with unresolved D. Germline assignment: CDR1 KGHSH and CDR2 LQKENI. V was pared by 3 bases and J by 3 bases, with 8 bases between. This CDR3 comprises 14 residues. The CDR3 here is CASSPDSYTGELFF. Written as DNA, the CDR3 is TGTGCCAGCTCACCTGACTCGTACACCGGGGAGCTGTTTTTT.

This clone appeared a few times. The chain employs TRBV5-1 and TRBJ2-7, with TRBD1 matching over 7 bases. CDR3 length: 13 amino acids. CDR1 and CDR2 (germline): SGHRS, YFSETQ. The V segment lost 1 base and the J segment 6 bases; nucleotides outside the gene matches: 4. The CDR3 nucleotides are TGCGCCAGCAGCTTGCCCGGACAGGTCGAGCAGTACTTC. Protein product: CASSLPGQVEQYF.

The V and J genes are TRBV5-1 and TRBJ2-2, with 8 bases aligning to TRBD2. The CDR3 covers 14 residues. The V gene end was trimmed by 4 bases and the J gene end by 5 bases; junction bases not matched to a gene: 4. CDR1 is SGHRS and CDR2 is YFSETQ in the germline V gene. CDR3 coding DNA: TGCGCCAGCAGCCTGGCGGGGGGAACCGGGGAGCTGTTTTTT. This sequence encodes CASSLAGGTGELFF.

This clone is deemed large. The genes are TRBV28 and TRBJ1-3; perhaps TRBD1 as D (6 bases). Trimming took 7 bases from V and 2 from J, leaving 12 bases between them. Germline CDR1 and CDR2: MDHEN and SYDVKM. This CDR3 is built from 14 residues. Written as DNA, the CDR3 is TGTGCCAGCACCTCTTCAGGGGCTGGAAACACCATATATTTT. Residues: CASTSSGAGNTIYF. Full variable domain (missing parts from reference TRBV28 and TRBJ1-3): DVKVTQSSRYLVKRTGEKVFLECVQDMDHENMFWYRQDPGLGLRLIYFSYDVKMKEKGDIPEGYSVSREKKERFSLILESASTNQTSMYLCASTSSGAGNTIYFGEGSWLTVV.

The chain carries TRBV19 and TRBJ1-2; no definite D call. The V gene lost 5 bases and the J gene lost 5 bases, with 9 bases spanning the gap. The CDR3 extends over 12 amino acids. Germline values: CDR1 LNHDA, CDR2 SQIVND (reference sequence). The CDR3 loop is CASSLQRYGYTF. Written as DNA, the CDR3 is TGTGCCAGTAGTCTCCAGAGATATGGCTACACCTTC.

J is TRBJ1-1 and V is TRBV3-1 (or the pseudogene TRBV3-2); TRBD1 might be the D (5 bases). This CDR3 comprises 12 residues. V was cut by 5 bases and J by 14 bases, with 18 bases left in between. Germline CDR1 reads LGHDT; CDR2 reads YNNKEL (reference sequence). CDR3 sequence (DNA): TGTGCCAGCAGCGGACGGGGACCGCAGCCATTCTTT. Its protein product is CASSGRGPQPFF.

The V call is TRBV6-6, the J call TRBJ2-1, with D perhaps matching TRBD2 (6 bases). V lost 2 bases and J 16 bases, leaving 15 bases between the germline ends. This CDR3 region has 12 residues. Looked up from germline, CDR1 is MNHNY and CDR2 is SVGAGI (reference sequence). The CDR3 protein is CASSYGLTEGFF. In nucleotides, the CDR3 is TGTGCCAGCAGTTACGGTCTCACGGAGGGTTTCTTC.

CDR3 region: CSVGNGAGQGRTDTQYF. CDR3 bases: TGCAGCGTGGGAAACGGCGCGGGACAGGGAAGGACAGATACGCAGTATTTT. The chain combines TRBV29-1 with TRBJ2-3, with 9 bases fitting TRBD1. The CDR3 spans 17 residues. In germline, CDR1 is SQVTM, CDR2 ANQGSEA. The junction had 16 bases not matched to a gene; V was cut back by 6 bases and J by 3 bases.

This clone was found once. The chain is built from TRBV6-5 and TRBJ1-6; D is perhaps TRBD1 (5 bases). The CDR3 consists of 14 residues. The germline V and J ends were trimmed by 0 bases and 5 bases, with 5 bases remaining between them. Germline CDR1 and CDR2: MNHEY and SVGAGI. CDR3 in amino acids: CASSYSGHNSPLHF. The CDR3, as DNA: TGTGCCAGCAGTTACTCGGGACATAATTCACCCCTCCACTTT.

This chain connects TRBV30 to TRBJ1-1; a weak D match, TRBD1 (5 bases). Trimming stripped 4 bases from V and 3 bases from J, with 15 bases between. The length of the CDR3 is 14 residues. The germline gives CDR1 GTSNPN, CDR2 SVGIG (reference sequence). Here the CDR3 DNA reads TGTGCCTGGACTACCCCACCGGGGCACACTGAAGCTTTCTTT. As protein: CAWTTPPGHTEAFF.